This T cell receptor beta chain was identified in a study of OX40 agonist ivuxolimab in advanced cancers. With regard to the full study: Ivuxolimab was an agonistic, fully human IgG2 monoclonal antibody directed against OX40 (CD134), a costimulatory receptor. Patients were allowed to have had prior anti-PD-1, anti-PD-L1 or anti-CTLA-4 therapy, and 40% of the dose-escalation patients had previously received checkpoint inhibitors. Partial responses occurred in three dose-escalation patients: two with cutaneous melanoma and one with hepatocellular carcinoma. In the dose-escalation cohort, roughly 80% of patients were male, and the mean age was around 60 years, with a range of roughly 20 to 79. The paper reports the monotherapy dose-escalation portion (N of about 56 patients) of the phase I ivuxolimab trial. Intravenous ivuxolimab was administered to patients every 2 weeks at six dose levels: 0.01, 0.1, 0.3, 1.5, 3 and 10 mg/kg. Of the 50 to 55 patients in dose escalation, about 20 had hepatocellular carcinoma, some 15 had melanoma, 9 had renal cell carcinoma and 9 had head and neck cancer. Peripheral TCRbeta sequencing was intended to test whether TCR sequence diversity was altered and clonal T-cell expansion was caused by ivuxolimab. General study outcomes and caveats: In the 0.1-3.0 mg/kg groups, partial responders had among the lowest normalized peripheral clonal expansion, particularly in CD8+ T cells. The antigen specificity of the clonally expanded peripheral T cells was not determined. Clonal expansion of both CD4+ and CD8+ blood T cells was observed from baseline to week 6 at doses 0.1 to 3.0 mg/kg. Low levels of normalized T-cell clonal expansion were also seen in some patients who did not respond. After ivuxolimab, more expanded clones were found on average in CD8+ T cells than in CD4+ T cells.

The trial excluded patients who had a history of autoimmune disease or who were on systemic immunosuppression. In every dose cohort, peripheral blood was drawn for TCR sequencing at baseline, cycle 4 day 1, and cycle 7 day 1. Samples came from an open-label, multicenter, first-in-human phase I dose-escalation trial of ivuxolimab. Adults with locally advanced or metastatic head and neck squamous cell, hepatocellular, melanoma or renal cell carcinoma were enrolled in the trial. Before TCR sequencing, CD4+ T cells and CD8+ T cells were sorted from peripheral blood as separate populations. Notes on this clone: Its antigen remains undetermined. No quality values exist for individual bases; no much larger clone is one base distant.

The CDR3 runs 14 residues from the cysteine to the phenylalanine. Only CDR3 DNA is held: 42 bases, read in frame from base 1. V loses 1 base, J loses 8 bases, and the germline ends lie 14 bases apart. The germline V gene sets CDR1 to MGHRA and CDR2 to YSYEKL. Genomic DNA was isolated from the sorted cells so that the TCRbeta CDR3 region could be sequenced. The immunoSEQ Assay was used for sequencing of TCRbeta CDR3 regions. Not all clones reach the TCRdb copy of this immuneACCESS table, which keeps in-frame sequences only. Checked studies attribute under half of the gap to unresolved V genes and leave the rest unexplained. This sample gives tens of thousands of clones in total; about 80% of them show up just once. Under 3% of the sample is in the top ten clones.

The V and J genes are TRBV4-1 and TRBJ1-2; the D gene is not confidently resolved. Sequenced material: CD4+ or CD8+ T cells sorted from blood, taken in a trial of the OX40 agonist ivuxolimab. The origin of this receptor is an adult with an advanced solid tumor such as melanoma, head and neck, liver or kidney cancer. The sequenced DNA is TGCGCCAGCAGCCAAGGGACCCGGGAGGGAGGCTACACCTTC. The translation is CASSQGTREGGYTF.